This T cell receptor beta chain was recovered during a study of PD-1 blockade in classical Hodgkin lymphoma. Here immunoSEQ multiplex PCR was the method, and the copy in TCRdb shows in-frame clones only, minus some. The sample lists around 27,000 clones, almost 85% occurring once. Every patient relapsed after autologous stem cell transplantation, and brentuximab vedotin exposure varied. CDR3 length equals 12 residues. V lost 10 bases and J 7 bases, leaving 17 bases between the germline ends. The germline V gene encodes CDR1 MNHEY and CDR2 SMNVEV (reference sequence). The sequenced sample was peripheral blood mononuclear cells (PBMCs), obtained before the second cycle of nivolumab. The rearrangement links TRBV27 to TRBJ2-7; D is uncertain. This receptor was taken from a human donor with classical Hodgkin lymphoma. The CDR3 bases are TGTGCCACCCACGGTGCAGCAAGGGAGCAGTACTTC. The encoded protein is CATHGAAREQYF.